These T cell receptor beta chains were read from a single sample in a study of T cell responses to AZD1222 COVID-19 vaccine. Generated by immunoSEQ multiplex PCR, the TCRdb table keeps only in-frame clones and is missing some. The top ten clones hold more than 20% of a sample with tens of thousands of clones, roughly 83% of them seen once. The specimen comprised peripheral blood, sampled on day 0 of AZD1222 vaccination. The receptor source for this set is an adult in good health. CDR3s include the opening cysteine and the closing phenylalanine or tryptophan. A D gene is named only where the DNA matches it firmly. Clone size, where shown, is once, few, many, or a class for clones that have expanded.

-	TRBJ1-5	-	TRBV3-1/TRBV3-2	TGTGCCAGCAGCCAAGCTTATAGCAATCAGCCCCAGCATTTT	CASSQAYSNQPQHF
-	TRBJ1-5	-	TRBV28	TGTGCCAGCAGTCCACCTGGGGTGAGCAATCAGCCCCAGCATTTT	CASSPPGVSNQPQHF
-	TRBJ1-1	-	TRBV19	TGTGCCAGTAGTATCCCAGAGAACACTGAAGCTTTCTTT	CASSIPENTEAFF
-	TRBJ1-2	TRBD1	TRBV24-1	TGTGCCACCAGTTGGGGACAGGGAAGCGGCTACACCTTC	CATSWGQGSGYTF
-	TRBJ2-7	TRBD2	TRBV7-2	TGTGCCAGCAGCCCCCGGGACTATACCTACGAGCAGTACTTC	CASSPRDYTYEQYF
-	TRBJ1-2	-	TRBV7-8	TGTGCCAGCAGCTTTTACACAGCTAACTATGGCTACACCTTC	CASSFYTANYGYTF
-	TRBJ2-2	-	TRBV6-5	TGTGCCAGCCGACAGGGAGGCGGGGAGCTGTTTTTT	CASRQGGGELFF
-	TRBJ1-5	TRBD1	TRBV5-1	TGCGCCAGCAGTCTGGGACAGGGTGGCAATCAGCCCCAGCATTTT	CASSLGQGGNQPQHF
-	TRBJ2-7	-	TRBV18	TGTGCCAGCTCACCGACGGGGGAGAACGAGCAGTACTTC	CASSPTGENEQYF
-	TRBJ1-1	TRBD1	TRBV29-1	TGCAGCGCCCAGGACAGGGATCCCCTCTTGAACACTGAAGCTTTCTTT	CSAQDRDPLLNTEAFF
once	TRBJ1-4	-	TRBV18	TGTGCCAGCTCACTCTCGACAGGAACTAATGAAAAACTGTTTTTT	CASSLSTGTNEKLFF
-	TRBJ1-1	-	TRBV27	TGTGCCAGCAGTTGGCTTTCAGGAGTGAACACTGAAGCTTTCTTT	CASSWLSGVNTEAFF
-	TRBJ2-5	TRBD2	TRBV7-7	TGTGCCAGCAGCTTAGGGACTAGAGATGAGACCCAGTACTTC	CASSLGTRDETQYF
-	TRBJ2-2	TRBD2	TRBV9	TGTGCCAGCAGCACTAGCGGGAGGGCCGTCGGGGAGCTGTTTTTT	CASSTSGRAVGELFF
-	TRBJ2-1	TRBD2	TRBV5-1	TGCGCCAGCAGCTCCGGGACTAGCGGTCACAATGAGCAGTTCTTC	CASSSGTSGHNEQFF
-	TRBJ2-6	-	TRBV5-1	TGCGCCAGCAGCTTGGAGATCCAGGCCCGTCTCTCTGGGGCCAACGTCCTGACTTTC	CASSLEIQARLSGANVLTF
-	TRBJ2-1	TRBD2	TRBV7-8	TGTGCCAGCAGCCTCCCCAGGCGGGAGGGCCCGAATGAGCAGTTCTTC	CASSLPRREGPNEQFF
-	TRBJ2-1	-	TRBV5-5	TGTGCCAGCAGCTTTACAGTGAGCTCCTACAATGAGCAGTTCTTC	CASSFTVSSYNEQFF
few	TRBJ2-1	-	TRBV7-2	TGTGCCAGCAGCTTAGTGGACGTCGCGGAGTTCTTC	CASSLVDVAEFF
-	TRBJ2-1	-	TRBV7-2	TGTGCCAGCAGCTTCAAACTAGGTCTTGAGCAGTTCTTC	CASSFKLGLEQFF
-	TRBJ2-5	-	TRBV5-1	TGCGCCAGCAGCTTGGTGCAGGCGGGAGAGACCCAGTACTTC	CASSLVQAGETQYF
-	TRBJ1-1	-	TRBV5-5	TGTGCCAGCAACCTTCTGGTGACGAGAGGCACTGAAGCTTTCTTT	CASNLLVTRGTEAFF
-	TRBJ1-6	-	TRBV11-2	TGTGCCAGCAGCTACGCGGGGGCCGCGGATTCACCCCTCCACTTT	CASSYAGAADSPLHF
-	TRBJ2-7	-	TRBV4-2	TGTGCCAGCAGCCAAGGGGGTGACCAATACGAGCAGTACTTC	CASSQGGDQYEQYF
-	TRBJ1-2	-	TRBV27	TGTGCCAGCAGTCCTCGACAGACGACGGGCTACACCTTC	CASSPRQTTGYTF
few	TRBJ2-2	-	TRBV5-4	TGTGCCAGCAGCTCGAGGACAGCGAACACCGGGGAGCTGTTTTTT	CASSSRTANTGELFF
-	TRBJ1-1	-	TRBV6-2/TRBV6-3	TGTGCCAGCAGTTACAACACCAGGGTAACCCAGCCAGTGAACACTGAAGCTTTCTTT	CASSYNTRVTQPVNTEAFF
-	TRBJ1-5	TRBD1	TRBV5-1	TGCGCCAGCAGCTTGGACCCACACGGGACAGGGGGTCAGCCCCAGCATTTT	CASSLDPHGTGGQPQHF
-	TRBJ1-2	-	TRBV6-5	TGTGCCAGCAGTTACACTCTTCCTGCAGGGGCCTATGGCTACACCTTC	CASSYTLPAGAYGYTF
-	TRBJ1-5	-	TRBV5-8	TGTGCCAGCAGCTTGGTCTGGGGCGGTCAGCCCCAGCATTTT	CASSLVWGGQPQHF
once	TRBJ1-2	-	TRBV12-3/TRBV12-4	TGTGCCAGCAGCACAGGGCGCGGCTACACCTTC	CASSTGRGYTF
-	TRBJ1-1	TRBD1	TRBV29-1	TGCAGCGGCGGACAGGGGGCGAACACTGAAGCTTTCTTT	CSGGQGANTEAFF
-	TRBJ2-3	-	TRBV4-1	TGCGCCAGCAGCCAAAAGATCCCCGCGGCGGGCAACACAGATACGCAGTATTTT	CASSQKIPAAGNTDTQYF
-	TRBJ2-1	TRBD1	TRBV2	TGTGCCAGCAGTCGAACCGGGACAGGGGGTATTAATGAGCAGTTCTTC	CASSRTGTGGINEQFF
-	TRBJ2-7	TRBD2	TRBV7-6	TGTGCCAGCAGCCCGGGACTAGCGGGACCTTCCTACGAGCAGTACTTC	CASSPGLAGPSYEQYF
-	TRBJ2-7	-	TRBV7-8	TGTGCCAGCAGCGACAGGACTTACTACGAGCAGTACTTC	CASSDRTYYEQYF
-	TRBJ2-7	TRBD1	TRBV5-6	TGTGCCAGCAGCCCCGGGCCAGGGGGTTTCTACGAGCAGTACTTC	CASSPGPGGFYEQYF
-	TRBJ1-1	-	TRBV5-1	TGCGCCAGCAGCCCTATCACAGGGACGAGTGAAGCTTTCTTT	CASSPITGTSEAFF
-	TRBJ1-2	-	TRBV6-5	TGTGCCAGCAGTTATTCCTGGGCCTCGGAGGGGCCCGGCTACACCTTC	CASSYSWASEGPGYTF
-	TRBJ2-7	TRBD2	TRBV11-3	TGTGCCAGCAGCCCGACTAGCGGGAGTGTATACGAGCAGTACTTC	CASSPTSGSVYEQYF
-	TRBJ2-1	-	TRBV11-3	TGTGCCAGCACCCACAAAAGCGGAAATGAGCAGTTCTTC	CASTHKSGNEQFF
-	TRBJ2-1	TRBD2	TRBV11-2	TGTGCCAGCAGTTGGACTAGCGGGCAAATTGCGAATGAGCAGTTCTTC	CASSWTSGQIANEQFF
-	TRBJ2-6	-	TRBV7-2	TGTGCCAGCAGCCCCAAGCTAGGAGGGACCTCCTCTGGGGCCAACGTCCTGACTTTC	CASSPKLGGTSSGANVLTF
-	TRBJ2-3	-	TRBV5-1	TGCGCCAGCAGCCCTGGACAGTTACAAGATACGCAGTATTTT	CASSPGQLQDTQYF
-	TRBJ2-5	-	TRBV30	TGTGCCTGGAGTGTACGGGAGACCCAGTACTTC	CAWSVRETQYF
-	TRBJ2-2	TRBD2	TRBV4-2	TGTGCCAGCAGCCAAGATCGGGGACTAGAAACCGGGGAGCTGTTTTTT	CASSQDRGLETGELFF
-	TRBJ1-4	-	TRBV7-9	TGTGCCAGCAGCGTTAATACGGGGGAGAAACTGTTTTTT	CASSVNTGEKLFF
-	TRBJ1-1	TRBD1	TRBV7-9	TGTGCCAGCAGCCAGGAAGGGACAGGGTCGGATGAAGCTTTCTTT	CASSQEGTGSDEAFF
-	TRBJ1-1	-	TRBV10-3	TGTGCCATCAGTGAAGGCAGGGATTATGAAGCTTTCTTT	CAISEGRDYEAFF
-	TRBJ2-3	TRBD2	TRBV7-3	TGTGCCAGCAGCCCCTATGGCGGGAGCCCAGATACGCAGTATTTT	CASSPYGGSPDTQYF
-	TRBJ1-1	-	TRBV30	TGTGCCTGGAACCAGGGGCGAGAAGCTTTCTTT	CAWNQGREAFF
few	TRBJ2-2	-	TRBV2	TGTGCCGGGGGATTGACGCGACAGACTAACACCGGGGAGCTGTTTTTT	CAGGLTRQTNTGELFF
-	TRBJ2-3	TRBD2	TRBV29-1	TGCAGCGTTGAGGGGCTAGCGGGAGTTCGGGATACGCAGTATTTT	CSVEGLAGVRDTQYF
-	TRBJ1-2	-	TRBV20-1	TGCAGTGCTAGTCGTAAGGATGCTGGCTACACCTTC	CSASRKDAGYTF
few	TRBJ2-1	TRBD2	TRBV4-1	TGCGCCAGCAGCCATCCCGGACTAGCGGGAGGGAGCTCCTACAATGAGCAGTTCTTC	CASSHPGLAGGSSYNEQFF